The source of this T cell receptor (beta chain) is a study of CD8+CD57+ T cells in acquired aplastic anemia. Individuals selected for sequencing had exhibited CD8+CD57+ cell expansion on flow cytometry. Patients were therapy-naive when their blood was sampled. V was pared by 10 bases and J by 2 bases, with 17 bases between. Per germline, CDR1 MNHNS and CDR2 SASEGT. The CDR3 is 14 amino acids. Researchers used genomic DNA as the template to profile TCR beta VDJ and CDR3. TCRdb reprocessed the reads via MiXCR and lists one record per CDR3 protein. This table holds 150,000 to 180,000 distinct CDR3 sequences, about 54% found once.

Sequencing was done on a sample of sorted CD4+, CD8+, or CD8+CD57+ T cells (not recorded which) from PBMCs. The sequence was collected from a human donor with aplastic anemia. The chain recombines TRBV6-1 with TRBJ2-5; no firm D call. CDR3 residues: CAITERLWQETQYF. CDR3 sequence (DNA): TGTGCCATCACTGAAAGACTTTGGCAAGAGACCCAGTACTTC.